This T cell receptor beta chain stems from a study of blood T cell repertoires in COVID-19. Study background: From T cells, B-cell-depleted T cells, or PBMCs came the material, which was cDNA or gDNA.

Libraries were prepared by immunoSEQ multiplex PCR; TCRdb keeps only in-frame clonotypes and omits some of them. Of about 370,000 clones listed, over 75% are singletons. Unmatched junction bases numbered 8, after V lost 2 bases and J lost 3 bases. From germline, CDR1 is MNHNS and CDR2 SASEGT. The CDR3 length is 16 residues. V and J are TRBV6-1 and TRBJ2-7; 9 bases fit TRBD2. This TCR was sampled from a man between 18 and 35 years old who had recovered from COVID-19. Sequencing was performed on PBMCs or T cells enriched from blood (not recorded which). The CDR3 coding sequence is TGTGCCAGCAGTGAATTCGGCGGGAGGGCCTACTACGAGCAGTACTTC. As protein: CASSEFGGRAYYEQYF.